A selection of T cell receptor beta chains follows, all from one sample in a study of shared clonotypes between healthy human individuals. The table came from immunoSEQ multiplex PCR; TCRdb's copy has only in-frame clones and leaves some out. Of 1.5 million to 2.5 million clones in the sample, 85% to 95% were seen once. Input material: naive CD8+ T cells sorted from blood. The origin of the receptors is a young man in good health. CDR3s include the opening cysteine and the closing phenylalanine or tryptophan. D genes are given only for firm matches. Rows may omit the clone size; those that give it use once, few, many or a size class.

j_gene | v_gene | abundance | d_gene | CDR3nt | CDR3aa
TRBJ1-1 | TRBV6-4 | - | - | TGTGCCAGCAGTGTTTGGGCAGGGGCCCTTGAAGCTTTCTTT | CASSVWAGALEAFF
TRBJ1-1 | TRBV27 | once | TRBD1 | TGTGCCAGCAGTCAAATCCCCGGGACAGGGAACACTGAAGCTTTCTTT | CASSQIPGTGNTEAFF
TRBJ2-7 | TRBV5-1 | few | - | TGCGCCAGCAGCTTAAGGATCGGCGATAACTACGAGCAGTACTTC | CASSLRIGDNYEQYF
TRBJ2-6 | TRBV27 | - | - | TGTGCCAGCAGTTTATCGCCGGGGTCTGGGGCCAACGTCCTGACTTTC | CASSLSPGSGANVLTF
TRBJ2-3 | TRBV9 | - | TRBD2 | TGTGCCAGCAGCCGCCCGACTAGCGGGGGACCCACAGATACGCAGTATTTT | CASSRPTSGGPTDTQYF
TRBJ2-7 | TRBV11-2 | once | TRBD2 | TGTGCCAGCAGCTTATTATCCCTCAGCGGGAAGTCCTTATACGAGCAGTACTTC | CASSLLSLSGKSLYEQYF
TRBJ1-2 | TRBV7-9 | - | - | TGTGCCAGCAGCTTTGGGCAGGGGAGCGGCGGCTACACCTTC | CASSFGQGSGGYTF
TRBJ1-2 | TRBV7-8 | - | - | TGTGCCAGCAGCTTAGCTTTGGGCACTCAGGGTGGCTACACCTTC | CASSLALGTQGGYTF
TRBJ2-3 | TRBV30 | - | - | TGTGCCTGGAGTCCCGGCAGCGCCAGCACAGATACGCAGTATTTT | CAWSPGSASTDTQYF
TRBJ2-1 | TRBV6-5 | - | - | TGTGCCAGCAGTTACGGGATATCCTACAATGAGCAGTTCTTC | CASSYGISYNEQFF
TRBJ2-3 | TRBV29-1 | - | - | TGCAGCGTTGAAGACCTTCAAGGGGCTACGGCAGATACGCAGTATTTT | CSVEDLQGATADTQYF
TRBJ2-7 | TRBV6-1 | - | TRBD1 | TGTGCCAGCAGTGTCGGACAGGGGACCTACGAGCAGTACTTC | CASSVGQGTYEQYF
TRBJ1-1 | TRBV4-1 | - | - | TGCGCCAGCAGCTCTGGAGTGGGTAGGGACACTGAAGCTTTCTTT | CASSSGVGRDTEAFF
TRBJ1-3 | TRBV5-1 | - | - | TGCGCCAGCAGCTTGGACCCAGACTCTGGAAACACCATATATTTT | CASSLDPDSGNTIYF
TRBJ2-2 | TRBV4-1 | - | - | TGCGCCAGCAGTAAATCCATGAACACCGGGGAGCTGTTTTTT | CASSKSMNTGELFF
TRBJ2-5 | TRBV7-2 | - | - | TGTGCCAGCAGCTCGACAGACCAAGAGACCCAGTACTTC | CASSSTDQETQYF
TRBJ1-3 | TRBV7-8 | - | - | TGTGCCAGCAGCTTAGACTTCGGAGCCCCTGGAAACACCATATATTTT | CASSLDFGAPGNTIYF
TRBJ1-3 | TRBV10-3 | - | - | TGTGCCATCAGTGATGGGCGGGGGGACGGAAACACCATATATTTT | CAISDGRGDGNTIYF
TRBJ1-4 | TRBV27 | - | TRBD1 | TGTGCCAGCAGTCCGATTGACAGGGCAGCTAATGAAAAACTGTTTTTT | CASSPIDRAANEKLFF
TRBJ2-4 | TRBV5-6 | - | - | TGTGCCAGCAGCTCCGGCGCGGGAAACATTCAGTACTTC | CASSSGAGNIQYF